This record looks at one T cell receptor (beta chain) sequence and its context. Its antigen is undetermined. This specimen belongs to a study of CD8 T cells in ankylosing spondylitis. Whole-study findings and limits: Clones tied to disease were said to be significantly enriched in matched ankylosing spondylitis synovial fluid. Several of the motif variants were reported before in synovial fluid and blood from reactive arthritis. Made up of under ten highly homologous variants, a TCR beta motif appeared characteristic of ankylosing spondylitis blood.

With molecular barcodes, quantitative 5'-RACE was used to make the TCR beta libraries. TCRdb called the 5' RACE reads again in MiXCR, with one record for every CDR3 protein. The repertoire holds approximately 300,000 distinct CDR3 sequences, with 8% as singletons. Germline CDR1 is SGHVS and CDR2 is FQNEAQ. The CDR3 is 13 residues long. The V gene lost 7 bases and the J gene lost 4 bases, with 12 bases spanning the gap. The origin of this receptor is a male donor with ankylosing spondylitis. The chain links TRBV7-8 to TRBJ2-3, with D possibly being TRBD2 (5 bases). The source material was blood, either unsorted or a sorted T cell fraction (not recorded which). CDR3 coding DNA: TGTGCCAGCACCCCGGCGGGCGCAGATACGCAGTATTTT. Translation gives CASTPAGADTQYF.